This T cell receptor beta chain was obtained from a study of T cells after yellow fever vaccination (dated by TCRdb to the late 2010s). As for the study more broadly: The SMART-Seq v4 Ultra Low Input RNA kit was used to prepare libraries from fractions with low cell numbers. Bulk TCR alpha and beta repertoires were sequenced longitudinally to track T-cell clones before and after primary and booster YFV17D yellow fever vaccination. Two healthy male donors made up the cohort, one aged 18 to 29 years and the other aged 30 to 39 years. Bulk PBMC replicates and cell subsets were isolated from blood drawn at multiple timepoints before and after both primary and secondary immunization. Beyond this particular receptor, the publication reports: Compared with the primary T-cell response, the secondary T-cell response was faster but weaker, reaching its peak on day 5 rather than on day 15. Most clones expanded after primary vaccination were re-detected after the booster (around 96% of CD4 and approximately 88% of CD8), suggesting broad memory maintenance. Computational filtering was needed because FACS-sorted repertoires could contain abundant contaminating clonotypes from the bulk population. A small share of clonotypes occurred in both CD4 and CD8 compartments, likely arising from convergent recombination. The study included only two donors, which limits how far the findings can be generalized.

This clonotype was picked up many times. No cognate antigen has been identified for it. Base qualities are not provided; no much larger clone lies one nucleotide away. Its CDR3 holds 16 amino acids, cysteine through phenylalanine. Only CDR3 DNA remains: 48 bases, in frame from the first base. In the germline V gene, CDR1 corresponds to SGHTA and CDR2 to FQGNSA. V and J are trimmed by 5 bases and 4 bases, and the gene matches miss 9 bases of the junction. TCR cDNA was synthesized by 5'RACE template switching, which introduced a universal primer site and unique molecular identifiers. Priming of cDNA synthesis was performed from both the TCR alpha and TCR beta constant segments. Two PCR steps were used to amplify libraries, with sample barcodes and sequencing adapters being added in the second step. Libraries were sequenced on Illumina HiSeq 2500 (2x100 bp) or NovaSeq (2x150 bp). The paper's data handling went like this. Reads were demultiplexed and collapsed into UMI consensus sequences with MIGEC, and V(D)J alignment was performed with MiXCR. Clonotypes responding to the vaccine were identified with edgeR on replicate PBMC samples, with the criteria of FDR below 0.01 and a log2 fold change above 5 up to day 15. CD4 or CD8 identity was assigned to each bulk clonotype according to whether the clonotype was present at higher abundance in the sequenced CD4 repertoire or the sequenced CD8 repertoire. The raw public reads went through TCRdb reprocessing: fastp at Q25, MiXCR clone calling, in-frame beta chains kept. Identical CDR3 protein sequences are pooled into one entry, listed with their most common genes and DNA. The V and J calls were not made by the authors but by TCRdb's processing. Here the sample has 150,000 or so distinct CDR3 sequences; approximately 6.8% occur a single time. The ten biggest clones cover approximately 2.4% of the sample.

Interpreted using the paper, the treatment or condition label stands for: live attenuated yellow fever vaccine strain. PBMCs were isolated from peripheral blood using a standard Ficoll-Paque protocol. Dynabeads CD4 and CD8 positive selection kits were used to isolate CD4 and CD8 T-cell fractions. RNA was extracted with TriZol from bulk PBMCs, CD4 and CD8 fractions, and dextramer-positive and dextramer-negative fractions. This receptor was identified in a young man who received the YFV17D yellow fever vaccine. Sequencing was performed on CD4+ T cells sorted from PBMCs, taken about 5 days after the first yellow fever vaccination. The V and J segments used are TRBV7-2 and TRBJ2-3, with 10 bases in between that match TRBD2. The CDR3 region has the sequence CASSPGIAGGADTQYF. The DNA reads as follows: TGTGCCAGCAGCCCCGGAATAGCGGGGGGAGCAGATACGCAGTATTTT.